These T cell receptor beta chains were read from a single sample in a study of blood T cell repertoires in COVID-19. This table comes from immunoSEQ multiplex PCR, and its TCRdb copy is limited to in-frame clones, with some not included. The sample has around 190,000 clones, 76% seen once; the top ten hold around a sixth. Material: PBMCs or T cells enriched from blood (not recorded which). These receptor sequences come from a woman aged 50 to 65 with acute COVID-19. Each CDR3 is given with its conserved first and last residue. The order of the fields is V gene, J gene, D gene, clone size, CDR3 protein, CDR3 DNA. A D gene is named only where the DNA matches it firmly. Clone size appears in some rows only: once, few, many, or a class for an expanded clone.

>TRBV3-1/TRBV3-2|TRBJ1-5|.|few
CASSTGGGGGNQPQHF
TGTGCCAGCAGCACAGGCGGGGGAGGAGGCAATCAGCCCCAGCATTTT
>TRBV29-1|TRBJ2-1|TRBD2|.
CSVGGLAGGTYNEQFF
TGCAGCGTTGGAGGACTAGCGGGGGGCACCTACAATGAGCAGTTCTTC
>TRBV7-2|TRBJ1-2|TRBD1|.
CASSGLDRGGGYTF
TGTGCCAGCAGCGGCCTAGACAGGGGGGGTGGCTACACCTTC
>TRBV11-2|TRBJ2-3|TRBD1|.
CASSFRWTGGTDTQYF
TGTGCCAGCAGCTTCCGGTGGACAGGTGGCACAGATACGCAGTATTTT
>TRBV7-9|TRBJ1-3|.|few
CASSQASGGNTIYF
TGTGCCAGCAGCCAGGCGTCTGGGGGAAACACCATATATTTT
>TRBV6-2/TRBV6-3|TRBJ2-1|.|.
CASSYARGLLYYNEQFF
TGTGCCAGCAGTTACGCCCGAGGACTCCTTTATTACAATGAGCAGTTCTTC
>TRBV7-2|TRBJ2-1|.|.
CASRASPGSYNEQFF
TGTGCCAGCAGGGCCTCACCGGGCTCCTACAATGAGCAGTTCTTC
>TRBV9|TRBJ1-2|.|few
CASSPDINYGYTF
TGTGCCAGCAGCCCGGACATTAACTATGGCTACACCTTC
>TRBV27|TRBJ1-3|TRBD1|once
CASRPGGTSGNTIYF
TGTGCCAGCAGGCCAGGGGGCACCTCTGGAAACACCATATATTTT
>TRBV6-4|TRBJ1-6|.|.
CASSVDRGMNSPLHF
TGTGCCAGCAGTGTCGACCGGGGGATGAATTCACCCCTCCACTTT
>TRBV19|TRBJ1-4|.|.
CASSISRGREKLFF
TGTGCCAGTAGTATTAGCAGGGGACGTGAAAAACTGTTTTTT
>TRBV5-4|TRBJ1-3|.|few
CASSLGPSGTGNTIYF
TGTGCCAGCAGCTTGGGTCCGTCAGGGACTGGAAACACCATATATTTT
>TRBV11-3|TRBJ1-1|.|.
CASSLGGGRSTEAFF
TGTGCCAGCAGCTTAGGAGGCGGGCGCAGCACTGAAGCTTTCTTT
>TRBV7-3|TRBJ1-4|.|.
CASSPNHRVKRHEKLFF
TGTGCCAGCAGCCCAAATCACAGGGTTAAGAGGCATGAAAAACTGTTTTTT
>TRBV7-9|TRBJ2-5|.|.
CATRRGSQETQYF
TGTGCCACTCGCAGGGGATCGCAAGAGACCCAGTACTTC
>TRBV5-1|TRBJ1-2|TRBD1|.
CASSLMLNQGVDGYTF
TGCGCCAGCAGCTTGATGTTAAATCAGGGGGTGGATGGCTACACCTTC
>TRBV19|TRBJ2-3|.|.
CASKRGTEAGKVTQYF
TGTGCCAGTAAAAGGGGGACGGAGGCAGGGAAGGTTACGCAGTATTTT
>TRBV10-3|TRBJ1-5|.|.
CAISAGNQPQHF
TGTGCCATCAGTGCGGGTAATCAGCCCCAGCATTTT
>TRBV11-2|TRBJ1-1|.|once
CASSLVGGGRTEAFF
TGTGCCAGCAGCTTAGTGGGGGGTGGTAGGACTGAAGCTTTCTTT
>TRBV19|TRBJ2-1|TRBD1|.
CASRRQGEVGEQFF
TGTGCCAGTAGGCGACAGGGGGAAGTCGGTGAGCAGTTCTTC
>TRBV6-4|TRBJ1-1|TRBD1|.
CASSDSGTGPNTEAFF
TGTGCCAGCAGTGACTCAGGGACAGGCCCTAACACTGAAGCTTTCTTT
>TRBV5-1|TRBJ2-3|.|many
CASSLSIGGADTQYF
TGCGCCAGCAGCTTGTCAATAGGAGGGGCAGATACGCAGTATTTT
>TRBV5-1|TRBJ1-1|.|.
CASSKTQGGNTEAFF
TGCGCCAGCAGCAAGACTCAAGGGGGGAACACTGAAGCTTTCTTT
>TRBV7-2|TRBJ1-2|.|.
CASSLDRESNYGYTF
TGTGCCAGCAGCTTAGACAGGGAAAGTAACTATGGCTACACCTTC
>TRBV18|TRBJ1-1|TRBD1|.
CASSPGQGANTEAFF
TGTGCCAGCTCACCAGGACAGGGGGCGAACACTGAAGCTTTCTTT
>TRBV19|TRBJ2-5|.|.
CASSVGRGAMRETQYF
TGTGCCAGTAGTGTGGGACGGGGGGCGATGAGGGAGACCCAGTACTTC
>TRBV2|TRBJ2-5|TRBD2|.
CASRAGGETQYF
TGTGCCAGCAGAGCGGGGGGGGAGACCCAGTACTTC
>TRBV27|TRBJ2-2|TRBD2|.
CAAGGGLSTGELFF
TGTGCCGCTGGCGGGGGACTATCCACCGGGGAGCTGTTTTTT
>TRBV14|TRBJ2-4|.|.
CASSQEFGVDIQYF
TGTGCCAGCAGCCAAGAGTTCGGGGTTGACATTCAGTACTTC
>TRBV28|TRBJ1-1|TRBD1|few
CASSPLWTGLLNTEAFF
TGTGCCAGCAGTCCCCTTTGGACAGGTCTTTTGAACACTGAAGCTTTCTTT
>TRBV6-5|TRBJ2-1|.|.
CASSLISRDPLNEQFF
TGTGCCAGCAGTTTGATATCGCGCGATCCTCTCAATGAGCAGTTCTTC
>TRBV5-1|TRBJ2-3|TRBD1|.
CASSLTGGLGDTQYF
TGCGCCAGCAGCTTAACAGGGGGCCTGGGAGATACGCAGTATTTT
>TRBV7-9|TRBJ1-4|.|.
CASSPGVDNEKLFF
TGTGCCAGCAGCCCAGGGGTTGATAATGAAAAACTGTTTTTT
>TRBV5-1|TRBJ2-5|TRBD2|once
CASRTSGAPQETQYF
TGCGCCAGCAGGACTAGCGGGGCCCCACAAGAGACCCAGTACTTC
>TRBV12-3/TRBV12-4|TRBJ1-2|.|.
CASSAGTGDSYTF
TGTGCCAGCAGTGCCGGGACGGGAGATAGCTACACCTTC
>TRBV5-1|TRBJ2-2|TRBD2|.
CASSPLFSRGGSTGELFF
TGCGCCAGCAGCCCCTTGTTTTCGAGAGGCGGGAGCACCGGGGAGCTGTTTTTT
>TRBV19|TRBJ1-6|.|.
CASSIQTGESYNSPLHF
TGTGCCAGTAGTATTCAGACAGGTGAAAGTTATAATTCACCCCTCCACTTT
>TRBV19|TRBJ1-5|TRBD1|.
CASSISQGGGAYSNQPQHF
TGTGCCAGTAGTATATCCCAAGGAGGGGGCGCATATAGCAATCAGCCCCAGCATTTT
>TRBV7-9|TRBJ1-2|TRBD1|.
CASSPPGQGGSYGYTF
TGTGCCAGCAGCCCCCCGGGACAGGGGGGTAGCTATGGCTACACCTTC
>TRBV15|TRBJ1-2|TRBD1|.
CATSRGGTGTKNYGYTF
TGTGCCACCAGCAGAGGGGGGACAGGGACTAAAAACTATGGCTACACCTTC
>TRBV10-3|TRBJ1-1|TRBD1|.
CAISQQGVRTEAFF
TGTGCCATCAGCCAACAGGGGGTGAGGACTGAAGCTTTCTTT
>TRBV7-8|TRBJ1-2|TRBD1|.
CASSTAQGADYGYTF
TGTGCCAGCAGCACGGCACAGGGGGCTGACTATGGCTACACCTTC
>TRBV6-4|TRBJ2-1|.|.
CASSDSGSYNEQFF
TGTGCCAGCAGTGACTCTGGCAGTTACAATGAGCAGTTCTTC
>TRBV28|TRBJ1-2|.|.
CASSLQGPKDHTF
TGTGCCAGCAGTTTACAGGGGCCTAAGGACCACACCTTC
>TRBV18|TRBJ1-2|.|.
CASSPDRSNGYTF
TGTGCCAGCTCACCCGACAGAAGCAATGGCTACACCTTC